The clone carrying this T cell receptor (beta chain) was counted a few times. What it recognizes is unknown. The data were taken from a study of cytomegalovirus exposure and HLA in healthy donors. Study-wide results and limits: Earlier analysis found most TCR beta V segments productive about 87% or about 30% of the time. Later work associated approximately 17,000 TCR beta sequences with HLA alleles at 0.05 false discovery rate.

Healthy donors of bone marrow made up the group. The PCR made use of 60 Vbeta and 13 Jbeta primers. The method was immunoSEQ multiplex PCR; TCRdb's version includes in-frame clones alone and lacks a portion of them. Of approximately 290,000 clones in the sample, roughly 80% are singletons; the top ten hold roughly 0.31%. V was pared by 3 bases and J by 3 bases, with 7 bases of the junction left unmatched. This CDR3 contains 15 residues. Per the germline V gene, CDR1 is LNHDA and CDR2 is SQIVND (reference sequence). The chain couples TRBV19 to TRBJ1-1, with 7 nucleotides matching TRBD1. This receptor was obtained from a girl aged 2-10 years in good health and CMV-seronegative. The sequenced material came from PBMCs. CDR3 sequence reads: CASSMLGRGDTEAFF. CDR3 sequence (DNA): TGTGCCAGTAGTATGCTTGGCAGGGGGGACACTGAAGCTTTCTTT.